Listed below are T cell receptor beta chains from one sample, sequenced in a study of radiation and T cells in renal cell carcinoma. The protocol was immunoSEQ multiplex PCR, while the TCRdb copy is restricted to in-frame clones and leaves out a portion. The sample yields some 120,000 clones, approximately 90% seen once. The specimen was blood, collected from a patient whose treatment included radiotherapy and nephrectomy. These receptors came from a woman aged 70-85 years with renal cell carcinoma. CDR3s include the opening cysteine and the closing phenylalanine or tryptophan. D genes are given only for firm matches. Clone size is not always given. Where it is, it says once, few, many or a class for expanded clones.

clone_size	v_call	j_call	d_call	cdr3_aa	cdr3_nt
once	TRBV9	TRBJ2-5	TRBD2	CASSPRSGQETQYF	TGTGCCAGCAGCCCCCGTAGCGGGCAAGAGACCCAGTACTTC
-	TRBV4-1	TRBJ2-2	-	CASSQVPAPNTGELFF	TGCGCCAGCAGCCAAGTCCCAGCGCCGAACACCGGGGAGCTGTTTTTT
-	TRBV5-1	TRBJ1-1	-	CASSLRGQGSSLNTEAFF	TGCGCCAGCAGCCTGAGAGGGCAGGGATCCTCCCTAAACACTGAAGCTTTCTTT
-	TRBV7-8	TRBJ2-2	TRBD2	CASSPRGLAANTGELFF	TGTGCCAGCAGCCCCCGGGGACTAGCGGCGAACACCGGGGAGCTGTTTTTT
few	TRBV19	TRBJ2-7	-	CASSPRTPYEQYF	TGTGCCAGTAGTCCGAGGACCCCCTACGAGCAGTACTTC
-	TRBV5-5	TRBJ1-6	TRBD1	CASSGTGGDSPLHF	TGTGCCAGCAGCGGGACAGGGGGCGATTCACCCCTCCACTTT
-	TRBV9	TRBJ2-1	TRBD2	CASSVAGTINNEQFF	TGTGCCAGCAGCGTAGCCGGGACTATTAACAATGAGCAGTTCTTC
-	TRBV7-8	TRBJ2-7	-	CASSLVSGRFHEQYF	TGTGCCAGCAGCTTAGTTTCAGGGAGGTTCCACGAGCAGTACTTC
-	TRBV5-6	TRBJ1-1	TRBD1	CASSRLGQGGTEAFF	TGTGCCAGCAGCCGTCTAGGACAGGGGGGAACTGAAGCTTTCTTT
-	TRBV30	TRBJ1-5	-	CAWAGGIEQPQHF	TGTGCCTGGGCCGGGGGAATAGAACAGCCCCAGCATTTT
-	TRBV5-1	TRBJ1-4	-	CASSPGGGRNEKLFF	TGCGCCAGCAGCCCGGGAGGGGGACGTAATGAAAAACTGTTTTTT
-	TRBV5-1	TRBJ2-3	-	CASSFGLPGRTEDTQYF	TGCGCCAGCAGCTTCGGTCTCCCCGGAAGAACGGAAGATACGCAGTATTTT
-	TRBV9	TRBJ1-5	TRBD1	CASSAGTGGGNSNQPQHF	TGTGCCAGCAGCGCCGGGACAGGGGGCGGCAATAGCAATCAGCCCCAGCATTTT
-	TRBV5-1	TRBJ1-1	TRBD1	CASSLSPGQGRKMNTEAFF	TGCGCCAGCAGCTTGTCACCGGGACAGGGGCGAAAGATGAACACTGAAGCTTTCTTT
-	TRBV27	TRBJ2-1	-	CASSLGGSEQFF	TGTGCCAGCAGTTTGGGCGGCAGTGAGCAGTTCTTC
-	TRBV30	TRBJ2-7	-	CAWTGLLEQYF	TGTGCCTGGACCGGCCTTTTGGAGCAGTACTTC
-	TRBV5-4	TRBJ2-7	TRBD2	CASSSGTSAAYEQYF	TGTGCCAGCAGCTCAGGGACTAGCGCTGCCTACGAGCAGTACTTC
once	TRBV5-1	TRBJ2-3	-	CASSPQGYHTDTQYF	TGCGCCAGCAGTCCCCAGGGATATCACACAGATACGCAGTATTTT
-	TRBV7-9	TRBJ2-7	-	CASSDSAAVSSYEQYF	TGTGCCAGCAGCGACTCGGCGGCAGTCAGCTCCTACGAGCAGTACTTC
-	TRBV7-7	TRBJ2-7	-	CASSLEQYF	TGTGCTAGCAGCTTAGAGCAGTACTTC
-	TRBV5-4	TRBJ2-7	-	CASSLGGRSARPYEQYF	TGTGCCAGCAGCTTGGGGGGCCGGTCCGCTCGCCCCTACGAGCAGTACTTC
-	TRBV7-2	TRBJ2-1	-	CASSSRLTDFSYNEQFF	TGTGCCAGCAGCTCTAGATTGACAGATTTCTCCTACAATGAGCAGTTCTTC
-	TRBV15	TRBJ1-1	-	CATSRGGKNTEAFF	TGTGCCACCAGCAGAGGAGGGAAGAACACTGAAGCTTTCTTT
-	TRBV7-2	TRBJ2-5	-	CASSFGWKTQYF	TGTGCCAGCAGCTTTGGGTGGAAGACCCAGTACTTC
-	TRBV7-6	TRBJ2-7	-	CASSLGRYEQYF	TGTGCCAGCAGCTTAGGAAGGTACGAGCAGTACTTC
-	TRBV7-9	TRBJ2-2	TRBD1	CASRLPGQGAIGELFF	TGTGCCAGCAGACTACCGGGACAGGGGGCAATCGGGGAGCTGTTTTTT
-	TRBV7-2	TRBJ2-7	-	CASSLGAYEQYF	TGTGCCAGCAGCTTAGGGGCCTACGAGCAGTACTTC
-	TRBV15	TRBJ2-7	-	CATSRDLSYEQYF	TGTGCCACCAGCAGAGATTTGTCCTACGAGCAGTACTTC
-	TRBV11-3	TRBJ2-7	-	CASSYPGLKAYEQYF	TGTGCCAGCAGCTACCCGGGCCTCAAAGCCTACGAGCAGTACTTC
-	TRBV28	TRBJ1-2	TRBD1	CASRLGTGGYYHYGYTF	TGTGCCAGCCGTCTCGGGACAGGGGGCTATTATCACTATGGCTACACCTTC
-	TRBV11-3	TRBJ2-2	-	CASSSRGKNTGELFF	TGTGCCAGCAGCTCCAGGGGAAAGAACACCGGGGAGCTGTTTTTT
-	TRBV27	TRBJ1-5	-	CASSFSIMSNQPQHF	TGTGCCAGCAGTTTTAGCATTATGAGCAATCAGCCCCAGCATTTT
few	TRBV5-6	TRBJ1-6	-	CASSLLQGNSPLHF	TGTGCCAGCAGCTTATTGCAGGGCAATTCACCCCTCCACTTT
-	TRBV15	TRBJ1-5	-	CATSRDRGAQPQHF	TGTGCCACCAGCAGAGATCGAGGGGCTCAGCCCCAGCATTTT
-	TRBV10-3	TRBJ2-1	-	CAISLPTGTSSYNEQFF	TGTGCCATCAGCCTACCTACAGGGACCTCCTCCTACAATGAGCAGTTCTTC
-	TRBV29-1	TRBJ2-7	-	CSVVPKSSYEQYF	TGCAGCGTTGTGCCCAAGAGCTCCTACGAGCAGTACTTC
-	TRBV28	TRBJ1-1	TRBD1	CASSLRPGGRITEAFF	TGTGCCAGCAGTTTACGGCCAGGGGGGCGGATCACTGAAGCTTTCTTT
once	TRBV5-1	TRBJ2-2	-	CASSLAPTGELFF	TGCGCCAGCAGCTTGGCTCCTACCGGGGAGCTGTTTTTT
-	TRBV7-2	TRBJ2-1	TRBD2	CASSLAGTSGAGEQFF	TGTGCCAGCAGCTTAGCCGGGACTAGCGGGGCGGGAGAGCAGTTCTTC
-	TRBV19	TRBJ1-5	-	CASSPTVNSNQPQHF	TGTGCCAGTAGCCCGACAGTAAATAGCAATCAGCCCCAGCATTTT
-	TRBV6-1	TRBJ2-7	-	CASSSGSYEQYF	TGTGCCAGCAGCTCGGGGTCCTACGAGCAGTACTTC
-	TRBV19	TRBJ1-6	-	CASSTESAWREHNSPLHF	TGTGCCAGTAGTACCGAGTCGGCATGGCGAGAACATAATTCACCCCTCCACTTT
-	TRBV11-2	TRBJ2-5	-	CASSLGQETQYF	TGTGCCAGCAGCTTAGGGCAAGAGACCCAGTACTTC
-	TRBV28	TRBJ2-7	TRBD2	CASSFRASGGGSWSYEQYF	TGTGCCAGCAGTTTTAGGGCTAGCGGGGGAGGATCTTGGTCCTACGAGCAGTACTTC
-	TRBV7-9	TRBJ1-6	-	CASKSYDRKHSYNSPLHF	TGTGCCAGCAAGAGCTACGACAGAAAACACTCCTATAATTCACCCCTCCACTTT
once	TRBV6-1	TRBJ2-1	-	CASSAYGTASHNEQFF	TGTGCCAGCAGTGCCTACGGGACGGCTTCACACAATGAGCAGTTCTTC
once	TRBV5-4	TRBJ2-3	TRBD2	CASSFRTSGVASTDTQYF	TGTGCCAGCAGCTTCCGGACTAGCGGGGTCGCAAGCACAGATACGCAGTATTTT
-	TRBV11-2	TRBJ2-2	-	CASRKRLGNTGELFF	TGTGCCAGCAGAAAGCGGCTCGGGAACACCGGGGAGCTGTTTTTT
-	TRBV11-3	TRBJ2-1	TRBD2	CASSLESSGGREQFF	TGTGCCAGCAGCTTAGAGTCTAGCGGGGGGCGTGAGCAGTTCTTC
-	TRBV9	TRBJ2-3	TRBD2	CASSSRTSADTQYF	TGTGCCAGCAGCTCCAGGACTAGCGCGGATACGCAGTATTTT
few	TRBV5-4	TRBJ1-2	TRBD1	CASSLAGAGGGYTF	TGTGCCAGCAGCTTGGCCGGGGCAGGGGGTGGCTACACCTTC
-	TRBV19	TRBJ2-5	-	CASKTSDQETQYF	TGTGCCAGTAAAACGTCGGACCAAGAGACCCAGTACTTC
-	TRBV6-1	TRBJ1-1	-	CASSVGVEWSEAFF	TGTGCCAGCAGTGTTGGGGTAGAGTGGTCCGAAGCTTTCTTT